This TCR beta chain derives from a study of T cells in women clearing cervical HPV infection. Study details: Case blood was drawn when the lesion was first found; control blood after infection became undetectable.

The assay was immunoSEQ multiplex PCR, and TCRdb's table has in-frame clones only and misses some. Recorded for this sample: about 40,000 clones. The CDR3 contains 15 residues. V lost 0 bases and J lost 7; bases outside the gene matches: 1. The germline V gene encodes CDR1 SGHRS and CDR2 YFSETQ. With regard to this clone: Sequencing ends 3 residues short of the CDR3 end; the germline J gene provides the rest.

The receptor was isolated from a woman aged 18-70 years with a cervical HPV16 infection that either progressed to CIN3+ or cleared (not recorded which). Material for sequencing was blood buffy coat. The V and J genes are TRBV5-1 and TRBJ2-1; 13 nucleotides line up with TRBD2. The sequenced part of the CDR3 DNA is TGCGCCAGCAGCTTGGGGACTAGCGGGAGTAATGAG. It translates to CASSLGTSGSNE. The whole CDR3 protein reads CASSLGTSGSNEQFF.